These 6 T cell receptor beta chains originate from one sample sequenced in a study of post-analysis software for immune sequencing data (dated by TCRdb to 2014 to 2015). General study outcomes and caveats: Patients showed significantly higher frequencies than controls for 4 or 5 TRBV segments, among them TRBV5-6, TRBV5-1 and TRBV20-1.

Their recognized antigens are unknown. The library was prepared using PCR. Sequencing relied on an Illumina HiSeq 2500. To reduce PCR and sequencing biases, unique molecular identifiers were incorporated into the TCR beta cDNA libraries. TCRdb ran its own pipeline on the public reads, namely fastp trimming at Q25 and MiXCR clone calling, and kept in-frame beta chains. Rows with a matching CDR3 protein are joined into one entry that keeps the most common DNA and genes. In all, the sample holds about 430,000 distinct CDR3 sequences, and approximately 39% of those were seen once. The ten largest clones represent about 7.6% of the sample. Material: blood. The receptors shown here come from a girl under 10 years old with multiple sclerosis.

V and J are TRBV20-1 and TRBJ1-5; possible D gene TRBD1, 5 bases. The V end was cut by 0 bases, the J end by 3 bases, with 15 bases between. The CDR3 is made up of 16 amino acids. Germline values: CDR1 DFQATT, CDR2 SNEGSKA (reference sequence). This chain's CDR3 is CSARDREEGLNQPQHF. The CDR3 bases are TGCAGTGCTAGAGATCGGGAAGAGGGACTCAATCAGCCCCAGCATTTT.

This clonotype was seen a handful of times. The chain uses TRBV11-1 and TRBJ1-1; D uncertain. CDR3 length equals 14 residues. CDR1 is SGHAT and CDR2 is FQDESV in the germline V gene (reference sequence). Trimming left V 4 bases short and J 3 bases short, with 12 bases between. The CDR3 sequence: CASSSEVFDTEAFF. The CDR3 DNA reads TGTGCCAGCAGCTCCGAGGTTTTTGACACTGAAGCTTTCTTT.

CDR3 DNA sequence: TGTGCCAGCAGCTTAGTCTACTGGGTCTTCTCCTACGAGCAGTACTTC. Its translation: CASSLVYWVFSYEQYF. The V gene is TRBV11-2, the J gene TRBJ2-5; D not resolved. Gene TRBJ2-7 matches the end of the DNA better, so the J call may be wrong. This CDR3 is built from 16 residues. The germline CDR1 and CDR2 sequences are SGHAT and FQNNGV.

The V gene is TRBV5-1, the J gene TRBJ2-7; 10 bases map to TRBD2. V lost 0 bases to trimming and J lost 4 bases; unmatched junction nucleotides: 13. In germline, CDR1 is SGHRS, CDR2 YFSETQ. This CDR3 spans 18 amino acids. The DNA for the CDR3 is TGCGCCAGCAGCTTGGTTGCTAGCGGGGGAATAGTGGTATACGAGCAGTACTTC. Protein sequence: CASSLVASGGIVVYEQYF.

The chain is built from TRBV29-1 and TRBJ2-5; 8 nucleotides line up with TRBD2. Germline V gene lookup returns CDR1 SQVTM and CDR2 ANQGSEA. The CDR3 extends over 13 amino acids. V shed 1 base and J 4 bases; nucleotides not matched to a gene: 2. The CDR3 is CSVEAGGRETQYF. The CDR3 DNA is TGCAGCGTTGAAGCGGGGGGGCGAGAGACCCAGTACTTC.

The CDR3 is CASSLVANTYEQYF. As DNA, the CDR3 is TGTGCCAGCAGCCTCGTCGCTAACACCTACGAGCAGTACTTC. The chain has TRBV5-6 and TRBJ2-7, with D uncertain. The germline V and J ends were trimmed by 4 bases and 2 bases, with 13 bases remaining between them. The germline gives CDR1 SGHDT, CDR2 YYEEEE. The CDR3 is made up of 14 amino acids.